This is a list of T cell receptor beta chains from one sample in a study of blood T cell repertoires in COVID-19. Produced via immunoSEQ multiplex PCR; TCRdb's table is partial and in-frame only. The sample yields roughly 60,000 clones, roughly 86% seen once. Sequencing input: peripheral blood. Source of these receptors: a man aged 55 to 69 with active COVID-19. Both conserved end residues are part of each CDR3. D genes are given only for firm matches. Size is stated for part of the rows, as once, few or many counts, or as a class when the clone is expanded.

clone_size: NA
j_call: TRBJ2-2
d_call: NA
v_call: TRBV2
cdr3_nt: TGTGCCAGCAGGGGACAAGCGAACACCGGGGAGCTGTTTTTT
cdr3_aa: CASRGQANTGELFF

clone_size: NA
j_call: TRBJ2-1
d_call: TRBD1
v_call: TRBV6-5
cdr3_nt: TGTGCCAGCAGTTACTCGATAGGGGACGACAGGGTTGAGCAGTTCTTC
cdr3_aa: CASSYSIGDDRVEQFF

clone_size: NA
j_call: TRBJ1-2
d_call: TRBD1
v_call: TRBV5-1
cdr3_nt: TGCGCCAGCAGCTTCGACGGGACAGGGAGCGATGGCTACACCTTC
cdr3_aa: CASSFDGTGSDGYTF

clone_size: NA
j_call: TRBJ2-7
d_call: TRBD2
v_call: TRBV7-2
cdr3_nt: TGTGCCAGCAGCTTAGATGCGACTAGCGTTCCCTACGAGCAGTACTTC
cdr3_aa: CASSLDATSVPYEQYF

clone_size: NA
j_call: TRBJ2-7
d_call: NA
v_call: TRBV7-9
cdr3_nt: TGTGCCAGCACCCCCCGGAATAAAGAGGCCTACGAGCAGTACTTC
cdr3_aa: CASTPRNKEAYEQYF

clone_size: NA
j_call: TRBJ1-4
d_call: TRBD1
v_call: TRBV19
cdr3_nt: TGTGCCAGTAGTTCCCCGACAGGGAGGCGCGAAAAACTGTTTTTT
cdr3_aa: CASSSPTGRREKLFF

clone_size: NA
j_call: TRBJ2-1
d_call: NA
v_call: TRBV2
cdr3_nt: TGTGCCAGCAGCCCTACTAGCAATGAGCAGTTCTTC
cdr3_aa: CASSPTSNEQFF

clone_size: once
j_call: TRBJ2-7
d_call: TRBD2
v_call: TRBV9
cdr3_nt: TGTGCCAGCAGCGTAGGAGGTAGCGGGAGGGAATACTCCTACGAGCAGTACTTC
cdr3_aa: CASSVGGSGREYSYEQYF

clone_size: once
j_call: TRBJ2-5
d_call: TRBD2
v_call: TRBV18
cdr3_nt: TGTGCCAGCTCACCAACGGGAGCTAGCGGCCAAGAGACCCAGTACTTC
cdr3_aa: CASSPTGASGQETQYF

clone_size: NA
j_call: TRBJ2-3
d_call: TRBD2
v_call: TRBV2
cdr3_nt: TGTGCCAGCGAGAAACTAGCGGGAAGTCCCACAGATACGCAGTATTTT
cdr3_aa: CASEKLAGSPTDTQYF

clone_size: NA
j_call: TRBJ2-1
d_call: TRBD1
v_call: TRBV7-9
cdr3_nt: TGTGCCAGCAGCTCGTATAGGGGGCGCCGGAATGAGCAGTTCTTC
cdr3_aa: CASSSYRGRRNEQFF

clone_size: once
j_call: TRBJ2-7
d_call: NA
v_call: TRBV4-1
cdr3_nt: TGCGCCAGCAGCCAGGTTGACAGCTACGAGCAGTACTTC
cdr3_aa: CASSQVDSYEQYF

clone_size: once
j_call: TRBJ2-3
d_call: TRBD2
v_call: TRBV18
cdr3_nt: TGTGCCAGCTCACCACAGAAGACTAGCGTTGGCACAGATACGCAGTATTTT
cdr3_aa: CASSPQKTSVGTDTQYF

clone_size: NA
j_call: TRBJ2-1
d_call: TRBD1
v_call: TRBV5-8
cdr3_nt: TGTGCCAGCAGCCCCGACCGGGACAGGGCCTTTGGGAAGCAGTTCTTC
cdr3_aa: CASSPDRDRAFGKQFF

clone_size: NA
j_call: TRBJ2-1
d_call: NA
v_call: TRBV10-3
cdr3_nt: TGTGCCATCAAGGCGGAGGGGTCCTACAATGAGCAGTTCTTC
cdr3_aa: CAIKAEGSYNEQFF

clone_size: NA
j_call: TRBJ2-2
d_call: TRBD2
v_call: TRBV4-1
cdr3_nt: TGCGCCAGCAGCCAAGAACCGACTAGCGTACCCGGGGAGCTGTTTTTT
cdr3_aa: CASSQEPTSVPGELFF

clone_size: NA
j_call: TRBJ2-5
d_call: TRBD1
v_call: TRBV19
cdr3_nt: TGTGCCAGTAGTATAGTTGTCGGGGTCAGGGGGGAGACCCAGTACTTC
cdr3_aa: CASSIVVGVRGETQYF

clone_size: once
j_call: TRBJ2-5
d_call: TRBD2
v_call: TRBV10-1
cdr3_nt: TGCGCCAGCAGTGACCACACCCTGACTAGCGGGAGTAGTGAGACCCAGTACTTC
cdr3_aa: CASSDHTLTSGSSETQYF

clone_size: NA
j_call: TRBJ2-5
d_call: TRBD2
v_call: TRBV5-1
cdr3_nt: TGCGCCAGCAGCTTGACACTAGCGGGAGTGGGAGAGACCCAGTACTTC
cdr3_aa: CASSLTLAGVGETQYF

clone_size: once
j_call: TRBJ2-7
d_call: NA
v_call: TRBV6-5
cdr3_nt: TGTGCCAGCAGTTACTCGAGAACAGCACACTACGAGCAGTACTTC
cdr3_aa: CASSYSRTAHYEQYF

clone_size: NA
j_call: TRBJ2-4
d_call: TRBD2
v_call: TRBV2
cdr3_nt: TGTGCCAGCAGTGGGGTACTAGCGGGAGTCGTTCAATCGGTAAACATTCAGTACTTC
cdr3_aa: CASSGVLAGVVQSVNIQYF

clone_size: NA
j_call: TRBJ2-1
d_call: TRBD2
v_call: TRBV5-1
cdr3_nt: TGCGCCAGCAGCTTCGGGGGGAGCTCCTACAATGAGCAGTTCTTC
cdr3_aa: CASSFGGSSYNEQFF

clone_size: NA
j_call: TRBJ2-7
d_call: NA
v_call: TRBV5-1
cdr3_nt: TGCGCCAGCAGCTTGGACAGGGCGGAGGTATACGAGCAGTACTTC
cdr3_aa: CASSLDRAEVYEQYF

clone_size: NA
j_call: TRBJ2-1
d_call: TRBD2
v_call: TRBV27
cdr3_nt: TGTGCCAGCAGTTTATCTGAGGGTAGCGGGAGGCATGAGCAGTTCTTC
cdr3_aa: CASSLSEGSGRHEQFF

clone_size: few
j_call: TRBJ2-7
d_call: NA
v_call: TRBV3-1/TRBV3-2
cdr3_nt: TGTGCCAGCAGCCAAGATAGGGGGTACGAGCAGTACTTC
cdr3_aa: CASSQDRGYEQYF

clone_size: few
j_call: TRBJ1-1
d_call: NA
v_call: TRBV7-8
cdr3_nt: TGTGCCAGCAGCATACGGACAGCGAACACTGAAGCTTTCTTT
cdr3_aa: CASSIRTANTEAFF

clone_size: NA
j_call: TRBJ1-1
d_call: TRBD1
v_call: TRBV12-5
cdr3_nt: TGTGCTAGTGGTACAGGGGTCACTGAAGCTTTCTTT
cdr3_aa: CASGTGVTEAFF

clone_size: NA
j_call: TRBJ2-5
d_call: NA
v_call: TRBV2
cdr3_nt: TGTGCCAGCAGCCCGAAGAGGGAGACCCAGTACTTC
cdr3_aa: CASSPKRETQYF

clone_size: NA
j_call: TRBJ1-1
d_call: NA
v_call: TRBV12-3/TRBV12-4
cdr3_nt: TGTGCCAGCAGTACTGGGGGGGGGCTTGAAGCTTTCTTT
cdr3_aa: CASSTGGGLEAFF

clone_size: NA
j_call: TRBJ1-3
d_call: NA
v_call: TRBV19
cdr3_nt: TGTGCCAGTAGTGGGGGGATTTTTAGCACCTCTGGAAACACCATATATTTT
cdr3_aa: CASSGGIFSTSGNTIYF

clone_size: NA
j_call: TRBJ2-5
d_call: TRBD2
v_call: TRBV7-8
cdr3_nt: TGTGCCAGCAGTGGACTAGCGGGAGGTGGCGAGACCCAGTACTTC
cdr3_aa: CASSGLAGGGETQYF

clone_size: NA
j_call: TRBJ2-7
d_call: TRBD2
v_call: TRBV27
cdr3_nt: TGTGCCAGCAGTACCTGGACTAGCGGGCGTGTCGGCGAGCAGTACTTC
cdr3_aa: CASSTWTSGRVGEQYF

clone_size: NA
j_call: TRBJ1-1
d_call: NA
v_call: TRBV19
cdr3_nt: TGTGCCAGTCGTGACAGGAACACTGAAGCTTTCTTT
cdr3_aa: CASRDRNTEAFF

clone_size: NA
j_call: TRBJ1-5
d_call: NA
v_call: TRBV15
cdr3_nt: TGTGCCACCAGCACAAGCCGGGACACTAGCAATCAGCCCCAGCATTTT
cdr3_aa: CATSTSRDTSNQPQHF

clone_size: NA
j_call: TRBJ1-1
d_call: TRBD1
v_call: TRBV18
cdr3_nt: TGTGCCAGCTCACTAGGGACAGAGCTTATGAACACTGAAGCTTTCTTT
cdr3_aa: CASSLGTELMNTEAFF

clone_size: NA
j_call: TRBJ2-5
d_call: TRBD1
v_call: TRBV27
cdr3_nt: TGTGCCAGCAGTTCCCTAGGACAGGGGGGGGAGACCCAGTACTTC
cdr3_aa: CASSSLGQGGETQYF

clone_size: NA
j_call: TRBJ1-2
d_call: NA
v_call: TRBV9
cdr3_nt: TGTGCCAGCAGCGAAACAGGTTTTGGCTACACCTTC
cdr3_aa: CASSETGFGYTF

clone_size: NA
j_call: TRBJ1-2
d_call: TRBD1
v_call: TRBV10-1
cdr3_nt: TGCGCCAGCAGTAATACCGGGACAGGGGGACGTCATGGCTACACCTTC
cdr3_aa: CASSNTGTGGRHGYTF

clone_size: NA
j_call: TRBJ1-4
d_call: TRBD1
v_call: TRBV6-6
cdr3_nt: TGTGCCAGCAGTCCTCCGGACAGGTTTCCAATTAATGAAAAACTGTTTTTT
cdr3_aa: CASSPPDRFPINEKLFF

clone_size: NA
j_call: TRBJ2-7
d_call: TRBD2
v_call: TRBV28
cdr3_nt: TGTGCCAGCAGTTTACCCTTTAGCGGGAGGGCCCACGAGCAGTACTTC
cdr3_aa: CASSLPFSGRAHEQYF

clone_size: NA
j_call: TRBJ2-2
d_call: TRBD1
v_call: TRBV7-9
cdr3_nt: TGTGCCAGCGGGAAACAGGGGGTGAACACCGGGGAGCTGTTTTTT
cdr3_aa: CASGKQGVNTGELFF

clone_size: NA
j_call: TRBJ2-5
d_call: NA
v_call: TRBV3-1/TRBV3-2
cdr3_nt: TGTGCCAGCAGCCAAGGGGGGCAATTTGGGCCCCCGGGGCTCCAGGAGACCCAGTACTTC
cdr3_aa: CASSQGGQFGPPGLQETQYF

clone_size: NA
j_call: TRBJ1-1
d_call: NA
v_call: TRBV4-2
cdr3_nt: TGTGCCAGCAGCCAAGAGGGCAGGGAAGGAACTGAAGCTTTCTTT
cdr3_aa: CASSQEGREGTEAFF

clone_size: once
j_call: TRBJ1-3
d_call: NA
v_call: TRBV5-1
cdr3_nt: TGCGCCAGCAGCCAACAGGGTGATGCAGGAAACACCATATATTTT
cdr3_aa: CASSQQGDAGNTIYF

clone_size: few
j_call: TRBJ2-7
d_call: TRBD2
v_call: TRBV5-4
cdr3_nt: TGTGCCAGCAGCTTGGATATAGCGGGATGCCTCTACGAGCAGTACTTC
cdr3_aa: CASSLDIAGCLYEQYF

clone_size: NA
j_call: TRBJ1-2
d_call: NA
v_call: TRBV4-1
cdr3_nt: TGCGCCAGCAGCCATGCATCCCCTATTGATGGCTACACCTTC
cdr3_aa: CASSHASPIDGYTF